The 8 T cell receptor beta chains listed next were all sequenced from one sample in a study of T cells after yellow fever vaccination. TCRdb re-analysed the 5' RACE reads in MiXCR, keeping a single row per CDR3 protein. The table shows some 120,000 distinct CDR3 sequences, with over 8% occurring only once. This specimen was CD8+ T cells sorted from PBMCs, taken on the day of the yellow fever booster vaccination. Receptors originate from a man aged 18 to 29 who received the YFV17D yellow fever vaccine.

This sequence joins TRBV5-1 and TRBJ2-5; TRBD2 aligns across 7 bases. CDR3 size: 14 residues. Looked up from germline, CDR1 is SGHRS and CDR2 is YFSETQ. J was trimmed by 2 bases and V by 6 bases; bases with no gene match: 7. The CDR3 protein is CASTPQAGQETQYF. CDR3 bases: TGCGCCAGCACCCCCCAAGCGGGGCAAGAGACCCAGTACTTC. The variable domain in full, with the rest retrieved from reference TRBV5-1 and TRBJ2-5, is KAGVTQTPRYLIKTRGQQVTLSCSPISGHRSVSWYQQTPGQGLQFLFEYFSETQRNKGNFPGRFSGRQFSNSRSEMNVSTLELGDSALYLCASTPQAGQETQYFGPGTRLLVL.

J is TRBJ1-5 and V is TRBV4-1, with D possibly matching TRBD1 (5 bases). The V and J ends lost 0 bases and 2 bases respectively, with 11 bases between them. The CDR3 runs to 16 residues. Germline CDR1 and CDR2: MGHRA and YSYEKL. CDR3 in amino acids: CASSQERAGRNQPQHF. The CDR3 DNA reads TGCGCCAGCAGCCAAGAGAGGGCGGGGCGCAATCAGCCCCAGCATTTT.

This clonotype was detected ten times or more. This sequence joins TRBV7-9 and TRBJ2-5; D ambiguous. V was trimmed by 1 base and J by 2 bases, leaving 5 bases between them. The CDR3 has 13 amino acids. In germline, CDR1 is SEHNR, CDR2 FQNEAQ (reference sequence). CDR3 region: CASSLGAQETQYF. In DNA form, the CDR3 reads TGTGCCAGCAGCTTAGGAGCACAAGAGACCCAGTACTTC.

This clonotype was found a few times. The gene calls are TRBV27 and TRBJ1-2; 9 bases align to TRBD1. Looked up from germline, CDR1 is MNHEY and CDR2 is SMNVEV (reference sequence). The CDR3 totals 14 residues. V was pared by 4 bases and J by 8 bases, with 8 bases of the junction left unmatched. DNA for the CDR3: TGTGCCAGCAGTTCAACAGGGGGCGCGGAGGGCTACACCTTC. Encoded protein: CASSSTGGAEGYTF.

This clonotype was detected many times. The CDR3 protein is CASSFSRWQGVDGYTF. The CDR3 nucleotides are TGTGCCAGCAGCTTTTCCCGGTGGCAGGGAGTTGATGGCTACACCTTC. The chain joins TRBV7-2 to TRBJ1-2; possibly TRBD1 for D (5 bases). Germline V gene sequence: CDR1 SGHTA, CDR2 FQGNSA. The CDR3 contains 16 residues. Trimming shortened V by 3 bases and J by 6 bases, and 20 bases separated the two germline ends.

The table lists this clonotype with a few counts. CDR3 nucleotide sequence: TGTGCCAGCAGTTACCTAAGGACTAGAGAGACCCAGTACTTC. This encodes CASSYLRTRETQYF. This rearrangement joins TRBV6-6 to TRBJ2-5, with 7 bases aligning to TRBD2. The V gene's germline CDR1 is MNHNY and CDR2 SVGAGI (reference sequence). The CDR3 runs to 14 residues. Germline trimming cut 2 bases from V and 4 bases from J; bases unmatched to any gene: 4.

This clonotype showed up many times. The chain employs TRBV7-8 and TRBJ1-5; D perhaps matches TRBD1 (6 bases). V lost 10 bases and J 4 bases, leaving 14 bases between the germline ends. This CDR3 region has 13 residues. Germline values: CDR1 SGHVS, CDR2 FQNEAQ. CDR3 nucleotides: TGTGCCACCTCGGGGGCGGGGAATCAGCCCCAGCATTTT. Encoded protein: CATSGAGNQPQHF.

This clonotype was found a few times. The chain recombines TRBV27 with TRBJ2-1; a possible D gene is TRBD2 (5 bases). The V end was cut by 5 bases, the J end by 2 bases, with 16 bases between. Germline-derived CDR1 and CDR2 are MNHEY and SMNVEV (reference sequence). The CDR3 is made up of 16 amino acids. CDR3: CASSLGGSGAYNEQFF. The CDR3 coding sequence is TGTGCCAGCAGTCTTGGTGGAAGCGGTGCCTACAATGAGCAGTTCTTC.